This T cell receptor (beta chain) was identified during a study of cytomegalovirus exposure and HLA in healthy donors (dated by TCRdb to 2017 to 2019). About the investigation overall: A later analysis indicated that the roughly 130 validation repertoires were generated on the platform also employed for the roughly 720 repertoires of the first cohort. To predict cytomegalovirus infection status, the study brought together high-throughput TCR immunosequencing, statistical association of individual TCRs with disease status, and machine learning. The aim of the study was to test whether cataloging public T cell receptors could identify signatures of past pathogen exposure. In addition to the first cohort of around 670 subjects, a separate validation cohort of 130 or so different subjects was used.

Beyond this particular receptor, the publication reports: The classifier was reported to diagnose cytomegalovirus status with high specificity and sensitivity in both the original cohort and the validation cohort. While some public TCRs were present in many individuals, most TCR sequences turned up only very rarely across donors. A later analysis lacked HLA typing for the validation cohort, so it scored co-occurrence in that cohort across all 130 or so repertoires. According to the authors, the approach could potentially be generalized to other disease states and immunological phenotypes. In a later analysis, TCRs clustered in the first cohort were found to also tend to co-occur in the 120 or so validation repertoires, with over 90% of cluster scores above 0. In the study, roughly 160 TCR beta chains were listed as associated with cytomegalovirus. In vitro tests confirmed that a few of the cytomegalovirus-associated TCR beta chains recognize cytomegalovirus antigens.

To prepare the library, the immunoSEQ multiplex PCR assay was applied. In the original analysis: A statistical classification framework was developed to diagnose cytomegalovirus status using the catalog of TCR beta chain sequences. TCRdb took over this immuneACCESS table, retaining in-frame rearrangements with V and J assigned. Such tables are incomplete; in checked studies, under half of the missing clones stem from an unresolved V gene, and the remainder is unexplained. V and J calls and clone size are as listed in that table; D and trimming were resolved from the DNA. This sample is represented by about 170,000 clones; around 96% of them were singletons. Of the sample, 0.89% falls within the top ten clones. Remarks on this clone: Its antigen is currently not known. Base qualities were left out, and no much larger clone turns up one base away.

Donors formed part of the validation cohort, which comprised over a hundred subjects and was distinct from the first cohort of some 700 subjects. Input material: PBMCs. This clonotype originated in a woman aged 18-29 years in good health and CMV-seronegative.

The sequence in DNA is TGTGCCAGCAGTGAAATCAGGGCCAACACTGAAGCTTTCTTT. It translates to CASSEIRANTEAFF. This sequence uses TRBV6-1 and TRBJ1-1; TRBD1 is a weak D gene call, 5 bases matching. CDR1 and CDR2 are read off the germline V gene as MNHNS and SASEGT. There are 14 amino acids in the CDR3, from cysteine to phenylalanine inclusive. Of all the DNA, just the CDR3 is kept, 42 bases in frame from base 1. V sheds 2 bases and J sheds 2 bases, leaving 9 bases between their ends.